These 8 T cell receptor beta chains originate from one sample sequenced in a study of cytomegalovirus exposure and HLA in healthy donors. The PCR had 60 Vbeta and 13 Jbeta primers. TCRdb keeps only in-frame clones here, not all; method: immunoSEQ multiplex PCR. The table shows fewer than 200,000 clones, with roughly 74% occurring only once. Material for sequencing was PBMCs. The receptors stem from a female donor in good health and CMV-seronegative.

V is TRBV19 and J is TRBJ2-1; possible D gene TRBD1, 7 bases. V was clipped by 5 bases and J by 11 bases, with 22 bases between them. This CDR3 comprises 15 residues. Germline V gene data show CDR1 as LNHDA and CDR2 as SQIVND (reference sequence). DNA of the CDR3: TGTGCCAGTAGTCCCCCGGGACAGCGGGCGAGGAAGCAGTTCTTC. The encoded protein is CASSPPGQRARKQFF.

V gene TRBV7-9 combines with J gene TRBJ1-1; no reliable D call. Germline CDR1 SEHNR, CDR2 FQNEAQ (reference sequence). V lost 6 bases and J lost 4, with 18 bases in between. The CDR3 has 15 residues. CDR3 protein: CASRPTTVTGTEAFF. DNA for the CDR3: TGTGCCAGCAGACCTACCACGGTTACGGGCACTGAAGCTTTCTTT.

The V and J genes are TRBV19 and TRBJ1-2; the match to TRBD1 covers 7 bases. J was trimmed by 2 bases and V by 4 bases; bases with no gene match: 7. Looked up from germline, CDR1 is LNHDA and CDR2 is SQIVND (reference sequence). The CDR3 has 15 amino acids. Written as DNA, the CDR3 is TGTGCCAGTAGTACACTGACAGGGCGGAACTATGGCTACACCTTC. This gives the protein CASSTLTGRNYGYTF.

The genes are TRBV10-3 and TRBJ2-1; tentative D call: TRBD1 (6 bases). The CDR3 contains 15 residues. V lost 2 bases, J lost 0 bases, and 8 bases lay in between. Germline values: CDR1 ENHRY, CDR2 SYGVKD. In nucleotides, the CDR3 is TGTGCCATCAGTGAGACAGGGAGCTCCTACAATGAGCAGTTCTTC. Translated: CAISETGSSYNEQFF.

CDR3 protein: CASSYSGVYGYTF. CDR3 coding DNA: TGTGCCAGCAGTTACAGCGGTGTCTATGGCTACACCTTC. The V gene is TRBV28, the J gene TRBJ1-2, with D unresolved. CDR1 and CDR2 (germline): MDHEN, SYDVKM. The ends were cut back, 4 bases at V and 4 bases at J, with 10 bases in the middle. The CDR3 sequence is 13 residues long.

In DNA, the CDR3 is TGCAGCACCCAGGGACAGGCGAACTATGGCTACACCTTC. This codes for CSTQGQANYGYTF. The V and J genes are TRBV29-1 and TRBJ1-2; 8 positions match TRBD1. The CDR3 length is 13 residues. The germline V gene encodes CDR1 SQVTM and CDR2 ANQGSEA. Trimming took 8 bases from V and 2 from J; bases not matched to a gene: 7.

J is TRBJ2-7 and V is TRBV6-5; 9 bases map to TRBD2. The CDR3 is 15 residues long. The V gene's germline CDR1 is MNHEY and CDR2 SVGAGI. The V segment lost 8 bases and the J segment 2 bases; nucleotides outside the gene matches: 10. CDR3 nucleotide sequence: TGTGCCAGCTTTCCTCTAGCGGGGCAAACCTACGAGCAGTACTTC. Its protein product is CASFPLAGQTYEQYF.

This chain joins TRBV5-1 and TRBJ2-3; 9 bases align to TRBD1. The CDR3 has 15 residues. Germline values: CDR1 SGHRS, CDR2 YFSETQ. With V trimmed by 3 bases and J by 7 bases, 9 bases remained unmatched. The CDR3 bases are TGCGCCAGCAGCTCCGGGACAGGGATGGGAAATACGCAGTATTTT. This gives the protein CASSSGTGMGNTQYF.